This T cell receptor beta chain stems from a study of blood T cell repertoires in COVID-19. This clone occurred many times. The repertoire was sequenced with immunoSEQ multiplex PCR; TCRdb's copy has only in-frame clones and lacks some. The sample yields approximately 170,000 clones, around four fifths seen once. Germline-derived CDR1 and CDR2 are MDHEN and SYDVKM. This CDR3 comprises 15 residues. Trimming removed 6 bases from V and 2 bases from J, with 16 bases in between. The chain is built from TRBV28 and TRBJ2-5, with D perhaps TRBD2 (5 bases). The sequence derives from a woman in her seventies with COVID-19, enrolled during active disease. The specimen sequenced was peripheral blood. As DNA, the CDR3 is TGTGCCAGCAGCAACCTTCTCGGAGGACAAGAGACCCAGTACTTC. Translated: CASSNLLGGQETQYF. The full variable domain, its missing parts supplied by reference TRBV28 and TRBJ2-5, is DVKVTQSSRYLVKRTGEKVFLECVQDMDHENMFWYRQDPGLGLRLIYFSYDVKMKEKGDIPEGYSVSREKKERFSLILESASTNQTSMYLCASSNLLGGQETQYFGPGTRLLVL.